This TCR beta chain came from a study of OX40 agonist ivuxolimab in advanced cancers. Study details: Patients assigned to dose escalation were diagnosed with hepatocellular carcinoma, melanoma, renal cell or head and neck cancer.

Study results and limitations: Low levels of normalized T-cell clonal expansion also appeared in some nonresponders. Partial responders at 0.1-3.0 mg/kg showed near-lowest clonal expansion.

Method: immunoSEQ multiplex PCR; TCRdb's copy keeps in-frame clones and lacks some. The sample shows about 30,000 clones, around 87% of them seen only once. This clone showed up just once. The target antigen is unknown. The CDR3 is 12 residues long. The V end lost 3 bases, the J end lost 4 bases, and 6 bases lay between the germline ends. The germline V gene has CDR1 SGHVS and CDR2 FQNEAQ. This sequence joins TRBV7-8 and TRBJ1-1; D gene uncertain. Sequenced here: CD4+ or CD8+ T cells sorted from blood, sampled in a trial of the OX40 agonist ivuxolimab. This TCR was sampled from an adult with an advanced solid tumor such as melanoma, head and neck, liver or kidney cancer. This CDR3 is CASSLSTTEAFF. The CDR3 bases are TGTGCCAGCAGCTTGTCGACCACTGAAGCTTTCTTT.